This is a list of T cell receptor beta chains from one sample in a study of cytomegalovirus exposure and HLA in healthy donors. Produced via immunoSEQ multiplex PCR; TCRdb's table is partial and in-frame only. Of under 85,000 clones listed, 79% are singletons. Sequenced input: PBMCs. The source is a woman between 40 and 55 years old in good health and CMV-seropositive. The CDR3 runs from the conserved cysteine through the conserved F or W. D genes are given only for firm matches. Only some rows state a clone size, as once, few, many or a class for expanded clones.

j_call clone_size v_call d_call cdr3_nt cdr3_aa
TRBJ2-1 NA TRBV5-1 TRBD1 TGCGCCAGCAGCCCAAGCCGGACAGGGTCGGGGGATGAGCAGTTCTTC CASSPSRTGSGDEQFF
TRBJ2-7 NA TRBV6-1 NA TGTGCCAGCAGCTCCGGGACTGCTGCCTACGAGCAGTACTTC CASSSGTAAYEQYF
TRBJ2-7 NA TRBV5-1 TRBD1 TGCGCCAGCAGCTTGGGAGGGGGCGCCTACCACGAGCAGTACTTC CASSLGGGAYHEQYF
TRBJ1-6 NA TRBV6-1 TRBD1 TGTGCCAGCAGGCAGACAGGGTCCGATTCACCCCTCCACTTT CASRQTGSDSPLHF
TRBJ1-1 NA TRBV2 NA TGTGCCAGCAGGGGGGCCTCGGGAACCGAAGCTTTCTTT CASRGASGTEAFF
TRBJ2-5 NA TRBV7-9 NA TGTGCCAGCAGCGAGGGCGTTCGAGAGACCCAGTACTTC CASSEGVRETQYF
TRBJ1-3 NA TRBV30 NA TGTGCCTGGAGTGTAACGGGAGATGGAAACACCATATATTTT CAWSVTGDGNTIYF
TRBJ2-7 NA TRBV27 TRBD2 TGTGCCAGCAGATTACTAGCGGGTGCCTACGAGCAGTACTTC CASRLLAGAYEQYF
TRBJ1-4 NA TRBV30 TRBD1 TGTGCCTGGAGTGCGACAGGGTCGAAGACTGAAAAACTGTTTTTT CAWSATGSKTEKLFF
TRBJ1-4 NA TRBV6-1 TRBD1 TGTGCCAGCAGCGGGACAGGAGAAAAACTGTTTTTT CASSGTGEKLFF
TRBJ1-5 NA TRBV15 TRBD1 TGTGCCACCAGCAGCGGGTTGAGGACAGGGCTGGGTCAGCCCCAGCATTTT CATSSGLRTGLGQPQHF
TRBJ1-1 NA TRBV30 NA TGTGCCTGGAGTCTCCTACCTAGTCCTGAAGCTTTCTTT CAWSLLPSPEAFF
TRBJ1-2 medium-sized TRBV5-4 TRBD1 TGTGCCAGCAGCCTGAGGGGACAGGGGAACTATGGCTACACCTTC CASSLRGQGNYGYTF
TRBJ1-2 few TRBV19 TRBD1 TGTGCCAGTCGGGACAGGGGGCGTAACGGCTACACCTTC CASRDRGRNGYTF
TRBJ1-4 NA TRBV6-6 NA TGTGCCAGCAGTTACTCCGCAGGGAATGAAAAACTGTTTTTT CASSYSAGNEKLFF
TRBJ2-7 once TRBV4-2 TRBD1 TGTGCCAGCAGCCAAGGACAGGGCGGCCTATACGAGCAGTACTTC CASSQGQGGLYEQYF
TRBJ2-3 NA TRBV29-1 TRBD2 TGCAGCGTTGCCTATCTAGCGGCCACAGATACGCAGTATTTT CSVAYLAATDTQYF
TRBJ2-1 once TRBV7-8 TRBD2 TGTGCCAGCAGCGCCTATCTAGCGGAGGCATACAATGAGCAGTTCTTC CASSAYLAEAYNEQFF
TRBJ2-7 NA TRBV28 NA TGTGATACCCCGGACAGTGTGAAGAAGCGGACCTACGAGCAGTACTTC CDTPDSVKKRTYEQYF
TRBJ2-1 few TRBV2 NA TGTGCCAGTACTGGTGTAGGCCCAGGCAATGAGCAGTTCTTC CASTGVGPGNEQFF
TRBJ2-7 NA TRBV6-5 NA TGTGCCAGCAGTTACTCGATCAGAATACCAAAGTACGAGCAGTACTTC CASSYSIRIPKYEQYF
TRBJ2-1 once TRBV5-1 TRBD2 TGCGCCAGCAGCTCCGAAGCGGGAGCTTACAATGAGCAGTTCTTC CASSSEAGAYNEQFF
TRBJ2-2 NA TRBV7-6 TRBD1 TGTGCCAGCAGCCTAACACAGGGGTTTAGCACCGGGGAGCTGTTTTTT CASSLTQGFSTGELFF
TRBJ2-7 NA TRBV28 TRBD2 TGTGCCAGCAGCCCGGGTGGGAGGGCCGGAGGTTCCTACGAGCAGTACTTC CASSPGGRAGGSYEQYF
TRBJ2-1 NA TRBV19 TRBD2 TGTGCCAGTAGTACGGGACTAGCGGGGTACAATGAGCAGTTCTTC CASSTGLAGYNEQFF
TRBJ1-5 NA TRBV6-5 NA TGTGCCAGTAGGGGGAATAGCAATCAGCCCCAGCATTTT CASRGNSNQPQHF
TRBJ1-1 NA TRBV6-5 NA TGTGCCAGCAGGCACCCGAACAGGTACACTGAAGCTTTCTTT CASRHPNRYTEAFF
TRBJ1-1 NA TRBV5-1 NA TGCGCCAGCAGCCTCAGCCGGGACATAAGATCTGAAGCTTTCTTT CASSLSRDIRSEAFF
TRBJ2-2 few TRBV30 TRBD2 TGTGCCTGGAGTGGTGGGCTAGCGGGAGTTGGGACCGGGGAGCTGTTTTTT CAWSGGLAGVGTGELFF
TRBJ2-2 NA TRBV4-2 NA TGTGCCAGCAGCCAAGATATACAGGGGAACACCGGGGAGCTGTTTTTT CASSQDIQGNTGELFF
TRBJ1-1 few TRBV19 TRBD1 TGTGCCAGTAGGCAGGGGGGTATGAACACTGAAGCTTTCTTT CASRQGGMNTEAFF
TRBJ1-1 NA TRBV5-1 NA TGCGCCAGCAGAAACAGGGTGACGGACACTGAAGCTTTCTTT CASRNRVTDTEAFF
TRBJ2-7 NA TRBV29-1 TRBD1 TGCAGCGCTTCCGGGACAGGGAAAGGCGAGCAGTACTTC CSASGTGKGEQYF
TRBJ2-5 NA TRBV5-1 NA TGCGCCAGCAGCTTGGTCGGAACAGGCAAGGAGACCCAGTACTTC CASSLVGTGKETQYF
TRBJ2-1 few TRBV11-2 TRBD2 TGTGCCAGCAGCTTGTCTAGCGGCCTCAATGAGCAGTTCTTC CASSLSSGLNEQFF
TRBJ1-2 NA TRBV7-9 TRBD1 TGTGCCAGCAGCTTATCTCGGGACAGGGGGGAGGCTAACTATGGCTACACCTTC CASSLSRDRGEANYGYTF
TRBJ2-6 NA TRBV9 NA TGTGCCAGCAGCGCAACCCTAGGCTCTGGGGCCAACGTCCTGACTTTC CASSATLGSGANVLTF
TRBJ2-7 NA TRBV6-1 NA TGTGCCAGCAGCCAACAGGGATCCTACGAGCAGTACTTC CASSQQGSYEQYF
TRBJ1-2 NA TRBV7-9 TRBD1 TGTGCCAGCAGCTTAGGTCCGCAGGGGGCGCAAGGCTACACCTTC CASSLGPQGAQGYTF
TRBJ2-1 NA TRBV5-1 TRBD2 TGCGCCAGCAGCTTGGCCTTTACGAGCGGGGGATACAATGAGCAGTTCTTC CASSLAFTSGGYNEQFF
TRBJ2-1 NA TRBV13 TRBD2 TGTGCCAGCAGCTTTGGGTTAGCGGGAGGGGGGAACAATGAGCAGTTCTTC CASSFGLAGGGNNEQFF
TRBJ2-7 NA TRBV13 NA TGTGCCAGCAGCGCCCCCGGGATTACCTACGAGCAGTACTTC CASSAPGITYEQYF
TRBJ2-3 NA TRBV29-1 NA TGCAGCGTTGGAGGAAAGGCATCGAGGGATACGCAGTATTTT CSVGGKASRDTQYF
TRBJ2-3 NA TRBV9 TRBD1 TGTGCCAGCAGCGTTAGGACAGGGGGGAGTAGCACAGATACGCAGTATTTT CASSVRTGGSSTDTQYF
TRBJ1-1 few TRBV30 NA TGTGCCTGGAGTCGGTGGGGCGGGGAGTCCAACACTGAAGCTTTCTTT CAWSRWGGESNTEAFF
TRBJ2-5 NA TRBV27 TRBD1 TGTGCCAGCAGTTTTAGGGGACAGGGGGCTGTAGAGCAGTACTTC CASSFRGQGAVEQYF
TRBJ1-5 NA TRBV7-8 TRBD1 TGTGCCAGCAGCCAGGACAGGTCTAGCAATCAGCCCCAGCATTTT CASSQDRSSNQPQHF
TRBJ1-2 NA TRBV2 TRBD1 TGTGCCAATACGCGACAGGGTTTAAACTATGGCTACACCTTC CANTRQGLNYGYTF
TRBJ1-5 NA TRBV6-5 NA TGTGCCAGCAGTTACTCAGTTCAGGGGAATCAGCCCCAGCATTTT CASSYSVQGNQPQHF